This T cell receptor beta chain was found in a study of Ad26.COV2.S vaccination and SARS-CoV-2 variants. Overall study context: Ad26.COV2.S shots went into the muscle once or twice, 56 days apart. General observations from the study: Vaccine and placebo recipients had similar non-spike TCR breadth. Breadth and depth estimates from TCRs may understate total T cell responses.

The table lists this clone with a count of one. Its target is unknown. TCRdb keeps only in-frame clones here, not all; method: immunoSEQ multiplex PCR. The sample shows 300,000 to 400,000 clones, 86% of them seen only once. Treatment given: about 20 received Ad26.COV2.S at low or high dose, single or two shots; roughly 5 received placebo; per-sample allocation not given. Sampling took place 63 days after the first vaccine or placebo injection. CDR3 size: 11 residues. V lost 2 bases to trimming and J lost 7 bases, with 6 bases between them. The germline CDR1 and CDR2 sequences are MNHEY and SVGEGT. This chain uses TRBV6-2 or TRBV6-3 with TRBJ2-7; D call uncertain. This TCR was recovered from a person aged 18-65 years who received the Ad26.COV2.S COVID-19 vaccine or a placebo. The starting material was peripheral blood, obtained in a trial of Ad26.COV2.S vaccine versus placebo. The CDR3 here is CASSYVREQYF. CDR3 sequence (DNA): TGTGCCAGCAGTTACGTCAGAGAGCAGTACTTC.